This TCR beta chain derives from a study of regulatory T cells in long-lasting Graves disease. Regarding time point: persistent/refractory GD, antithyroid drugs over 5 years with positive TRAb. Generation of the TCR library employed RNA extracted from PBMCs. Guidelines of the American Thyroid Association were used to diagnose Graves' disease. Staff took roughly 8.1 milliliters of peripheral blood and put it into EDTA tubes. Points on this clonotype: Its target is unknown.

Study-wide results and limits: Fewer public clonotypes were shared by new patients (around 1,000) than by persistent patients (fewer than 3,000).

The TCR beta library used iRepertoire HTBI primers with Arm-PCR amplification of CDR3. TCRdb reprocessed the multiplex PCR reads with MiXCR, giving one entry per CDR3 protein. The sample lists about 290,000 distinct CDR3 sequences; approximately 20% were seen once. Trimming shortened V by 0 bases and J by 4 bases, and 12 bases separated the two germline ends. In germline, CDR1 is SGHTA, CDR2 FQGNSA. The CDR3 spans 15 residues. This clonotype was obtained from a female donor with Graves disease. This sequence joins TRBV7-2 and TRBJ1-2; D is uncertain. Source: peripheral blood mononuclear cells (PBMCs), taken when the disease was refractory, from a patient treated with antithyroid drugs. The CDR3 nucleotides read TGTGCCAGCAGCTTAGCCTCGGGATGGGCCTATGGCTACACCTTC. Translated, it gives CASSLASGWAYGYTF.